Following are 25 T cell receptor beta chains from one sample sequenced in a study of shared clonotypes between healthy human individuals. TCRdb keeps only in-frame clones here, not all; method: immunoSEQ multiplex PCR. Of 1.5 million to 1.9 million clones listed, under 99% are singletons. Sequencing used naive CD4+ T cells sorted from blood. Subset described: CD45RA+ positively selected. The origin of the receptors is a man aged 30-40 years in good health.

In nucleotides, the CDR3 is TGTGCCAGCTCCGGGACTAGCGGGAACTCCTACGAGCAGTACTTC. It specifies CASSGTSGNSYEQYF. The chain links TRBV18 to TRBJ2-7; 13 bases match TRBD2. Germline CDR1 reads KGHSH; CDR2 reads LQKENI. This CDR3 comprises 15 residues. With V trimmed by 6 bases and J by 0 bases, 2 bases remained unmatched.

V is TRBV29-1 and J is TRBJ2-3; TRBD2 might be the D (5 bases). Germline V gene lookup returns CDR1 SQVTM and CDR2 ANQGSEA. The V and J ends lost 3 bases and 2 bases respectively, with 12 bases between them. This CDR3 has 14 amino acids. CDR3 sequence: CSVDRTLFTDTQYF. CDR3 DNA: TGCAGCGTTGATCGGACTCTCTTCACAGATACGCAGTATTTT.

The V call is TRBV28, the J call TRBJ2-7; TRBD1 matches 8 bases. Trimming cost V 3 bases and J 3 bases; bases outside gene matches: 4. The CDR3 runs to 14 residues. Germline V gene sequence: CDR1 MDHEN, CDR2 SYDVKM. CDR3 DNA: TGTGCCAGCAGTTTCACTACAGGGGGCTACGAGCAGTACTTC. This codes for CASSFTTGGYEQYF.

CDR3 coding DNA: TGTGCCAGTAGGATACTAGCGGAAGATACGCAGTATTTT. This codes for CASRILAEDTQYF. This chain joins TRBV19 and TRBJ2-3; 8 bases match TRBD2. CDR3 size: 13 residues. V was clipped by 6 bases and J by 5 bases; unmatched bases: 4. Germline CDR1 reads LNHDA; CDR2 reads SQIVND (reference sequence).

CDR3 DNA sequence: TGTGCCAGCAGCCTCGGACTAGCGGGAGGGGCGGATACGCAGTATTTT. Translated: CASSLGLAGGADTQYF. The rearrangement links TRBV7-2 to TRBJ2-3; 15 bases agree with TRBD2. CDR3 size: 16 residues. Per the germline V gene, CDR1 is SGHTA and CDR2 is FQGNSA. V dropped 5 bases and J dropped 6; count of bases not matched to a gene: 6.

This rearrangement joins TRBV7-9 to TRBJ2-3; TRBD1 matches at 8 bases. The CDR3 is 14 amino acids. V dropped 4 bases and J dropped 2; count of bases not matched to a gene: 2. Germline V gene data show CDR1 as SEHNR and CDR2 as FQNEAQ (reference sequence). CDR3 coding DNA: TGTGCCAGCAGCTGGGACAGGAACACAGATACGCAGTATTTT. It specifies CASSWDRNTDTQYF. The full variable domain, completed using reference TRBV7-9 and TRBJ2-3, is DTGVSQNPRHKITKRGQNVTFRCDPISEHNRLYWYRQTLGQGPEFLTYFQNEAQLEKSRLLSDRFSAERPKGSFSTLEIQRTEQGDSAMYLCASSWDRNTDTQYFGPGTRLTVL.

The rearrangement joins TRBV10-3 to TRBJ2-2; D call uncertain. V was clipped by 2 bases and J by 4 bases, with 8 bases between them. CDR3 length: 14 residues. Germline V CDR1 and CDR2: ENHRY, SYGVKD. DNA of the CDR3: TGTGCCATCAGTGAGGGGTGGGTCACCGGGGAGCTGTTTTTT. This encodes CAISEGWVTGELFF.

The chain is built from TRBV30 and TRBJ1-2; no clear D. Germline V gene lookup returns CDR1 GTSNPN and CDR2 SVGIG (reference sequence). The CDR3 runs 12 residues. Trimming took off 3 bases at V and 1 base at J, with 6 bases between the two ends. CDR3 coding DNA: TGTGCCTGGAGCCGAGATAACTATGGCTACACCTTC. This encodes CAWSRDNYGYTF. Based on the CDR3 plus reference TRBV30 and TRBJ1-2, the full variable domain is SQTIHQWPATLVQPVGSPLSLECTVEGTSNPNLYWYRQAAGRGLQLLFYSVGIGQISSEVPQNLSASRPQDRQFILSSKKLLLSDSGFYLCAWSRDNYGYTFGSGTRLTVV.

This chain uses TRBV7-9 with TRBJ1-1, with D perhaps TRBD1 (5 bases). In germline, CDR1 is SEHNR, CDR2 FQNEAQ (reference sequence). V dropped 5 bases and J dropped 1 base, with 14 bases sitting between them. The CDR3 runs to 15 residues. The CDR3 sequence is CASSPPGLGNTEAFF. CDR3 nucleotide sequence: TGTGCCAGCAGCCCCCCAGGGCTTGGGAACACTGAAGCTTTCTTT. The full variable domain, rest sourced from reference TRBV7-9 and TRBJ1-1, is DTGVSQNPRHKITKRGQNVTFRCDPISEHNRLYWYRQTLGQGPEFLTYFQNEAQLEKSRLLSDRFSAERPKGSFSTLEIQRTEQGDSAMYLCASSPPGLGNTEAFFGQGTRLTVV.

The chain couples TRBV18 to TRBJ2-1, with D unclear. The CDR3 has 13 amino acids. In germline, CDR1 is KGHSH, CDR2 LQKENI. Trimming cost V 3 bases and J 5 bases, with 8 bases left between them. CDR3 DNA sequence: TGTGCCAGCTCACCTTCGGAGAACAATGAGCAGTTCTTC. The encoded protein is CASSPSENNEQFF.

CDR3: CASSSWGAEAFF. Here the CDR3 DNA reads TGTGCCAGCAGTTCCTGGGGGGCTGAAGCTTTCTTT. This chain connects TRBV28 to TRBJ1-1, with D possibly TRBD1 on 5 matching bases. Per the germline V gene, CDR1 is MDHEN and CDR2 is SYDVKM. V lost 4 bases, J lost 6 bases, and 9 bases lay in between. This CDR3 is 12 amino acids long.

As to this clone: Other nucleotide sequences from this sample produce the same CDR3. This chain connects TRBV7-2 to TRBJ2-5; no clear D. V was cut by 2 bases and J by 2 bases, with 6 bases left in between. The CDR3 runs to 13 residues. Per germline, CDR1 SGHTA and CDR2 FQGNSA. Written as DNA, the CDR3 is TGTGCCAGCAGCTTAAGTCTACAAGAGACCCAGTACTTC. Its translation: CASSLSLQETQYF.

CDR3 coding DNA: TGTGCCAGCTCACCGGACCTGGTAAGCGGTAATGGCTACACCTTC. Translation gives CASSPDLVSGNGYTF. This chain links TRBV18 with TRBJ1-2; no firm D call. Trimming cost V 3 bases and J 6 bases, with 17 bases left between them. Germline CDR1 and CDR2: KGHSH and LQKENI. The CDR3 runs 15 residues.

The chain has TRBV28 and TRBJ2-1; D possibly corresponds to TRBD2 (6 bases). V was cut by 6 bases and J by 5 bases, with 17 bases left in between. The CDR3 totals 15 residues. The germline V gene has CDR1 MDHEN and CDR2 SYDVKM. CDR3 amino acids: CASSPIRASDNEQFF. The CDR3, as DNA: TGTGCCAGCAGCCCAATAAGGGCTAGCGACAATGAGCAGTTCTTC. The variable domain in full, with the rest retrieved from reference TRBV28 and TRBJ2-1, is DVKVTQSSRYLVKRTGEKVFLECVQDMDHENMFWYRQDPGLGLRLIYFSYDVKMKEKGDIPEGYSVSREKKERFSLILESASTNQTSMYLCASSPIRASDNEQFFGPGTRLTVL.

The rearrangement links TRBV15 to TRBJ2-2; 14 bases line up with TRBD2. With 2 bases clipped from V and 3 bases from J, the junction kept 2 bases outside the gene matches. CDR1 LNHNV and CDR2 YYDKDF come from the germline V gene (reference sequence). This CDR3 comprises 17 residues. CDR3 bases: TGTGCCACCAGCAGACCGGGACTAGCGGGAGACACCGGGGAGCTGTTTTTT. This translates into CATSRPGLAGDTGELFF.

The chain combines TRBV6-5 with TRBJ2-2; D remains unclear. Trimming removed 7 bases from V and 1 base from J, with 7 bases in between. Germline-derived CDR1 and CDR2 are MNHEY and SVGAGI. This CDR3 is built from 13 residues. In nucleotides, the CDR3 is TGTGCCAGCAAACCAGGGAACACCGGGGAGCTGTTTTTT. It encodes CASKPGNTGELFF.

This clone is a singleton in its sample. Distinct nucleotide sequences in the sample also encode this CDR3. The chain employs TRBV18 and TRBJ2-3, with 7 bases aligning to TRBD1. V was clipped by 3 bases and J by 1 base; unmatched bases: 4. The V gene's germline CDR1 is KGHSH and CDR2 LQKENI. The CDR3 loop spans 15 amino acids. CDR3 loop: CASSPPGQRTDTQYF. CDR3 bases: TGTGCCAGCTCACCCCCGGGACAGCGCACAGATACGCAGTATTTT.

The V and J genes are TRBV15 and TRBJ2-5, with 12 bases aligning to TRBD1. This CDR3 is 23 amino acids long. J was trimmed by 5 bases and V by 3 bases; bases with no gene match: 28. CDR1 and CDR2 from the germline V gene are LNHNV and YYDKDF (reference sequence). The CDR3 region is CATSRFRGTGGFHNPGGGETQYF. The CDR3 DNA reads as TGTGCCACCAGCAGGTTCCGGGGGACAGGGGGCTTCCACAACCCCGGCGGAGGGGAGACCCAGTACTTC.

The V call is TRBV12-5, the J call TRBJ2-5, with 7 bases aligning to TRBD1. V lost 5 bases and J lost 3; bases outside the gene matches: 3. The CDR3 is 13 amino acids. Germline CDR1 is LGHNT and CDR2 is FRNRAP. The CDR3 nucleotides are TGTGCTAGTGGTCGCGACAGGGAAGAGACCCAGTACTTC. Protein sequence: CASGRDREETQYF.

The rearrangement links TRBV5-1 to TRBJ2-5, with 10 bases aligning to TRBD1. Germline V gene sequence: CDR1 SGHRS, CDR2 YFSETQ. This CDR3 is built from 16 residues. Trimming at V came to 4 bases and at J to 1 base, leaving 7 bases not matched to a gene. Here the CDR3 reads CASSIDRGPPQETQYF. CDR3 in DNA: TGCGCCAGCAGCATAGACAGGGGGCCCCCCCAAGAGACCCAGTACTTC.

Concerning this clone itself: The same CDR3 arises from other DNA sequences in this sample as well. The chain joins TRBV5-4 to TRBJ2-7, with D unresolved. V was clipped by 0 bases and J by 3 bases, with 7 bases between them. Germline values: CDR1 SGHNT, CDR2 YYREEE (reference sequence). The length of the CDR3 is 13 residues. CDR3 DNA: TGTGCCAGCAGCTTGGCCTTGAGCTACGAGCAGTACTTC. As protein: CASSLALSYEQYF.

The chain couples TRBV11-2 to TRBJ2-1; the D is unclear. Trimming cost V 4 bases and J 6 bases, with 22 bases left between them. The CDR3 runs to 17 residues. CDR1 and CDR2 (germline): SGHAT, FQNNGV. The CDR3 is CASSSLGPRLIFNEQFF. DNA of the CDR3: TGTGCCAGCAGCTCCCTGGGCCCCCGACTCATTTTCAATGAGCAGTTCTTC.

The chain employs TRBV5-4 and TRBJ2-5, with D perhaps TRBD1 or TRBD2 (5 bases each). The length of the CDR3 is 13 residues. Germline V lookup: CDR1 SGHNT, CDR2 YYREEE (reference sequence). V lost 5 bases and J lost 7, with 15 bases in between. As DNA, the CDR3 is TGTGCCAGCAGTAGGACCGCCGGGACGACCCAGTACTTC. Its protein product is CASSRTAGTTQYF.

V and J are TRBV5-4 and TRBJ1-2; D is possibly TRBD1 (5 bases). CDR1 is SGHNT and CDR2 is YYREEE in the germline V gene (reference sequence). CDR3 length equals 16 residues. V was pared by 3 bases and J by 2 bases, with 17 bases between. The CDR3 region has the DNA TGTGCCAGCAGCTCACCCTTGGAGGGGTGGAACTATGGCTACACCTTC. Its translation is CASSSPLEGWNYGYTF.

V and J are TRBV6-1 and TRBJ1-1, with a weak D call TRBD1 (5 bases). The V and J ends lost 2 bases and 3 bases respectively, with 10 bases between them. From germline, CDR1 is MNHNS and CDR2 SASEGT. The CDR3 has 14 residues. This chain's CDR3 is CASSELQGDTEAFF. CDR3 in DNA: TGTGCCAGCAGTGAACTCCAGGGTGACACTGAAGCTTTCTTT.